These 30 T cell receptor beta chains share one sample of origin, sequenced in a study of response to subunit inactivated influenza vaccine. TCRdb re-derived calls from the RT-PCR reads in MiXCR, one entry per CDR3 protein. The sample consists of about 650,000 distinct CDR3 sequences, about a sixth of them appearing once. The starting material was PBMCs from blood, obtained roughly 12 days after vaccination. These receptors all stem from a middle-aged man who received an inactivated influenza vaccine.

The rearrangement uses TRBV7-9 and TRBJ2-7; no clear D. V was cut by 5 bases and J by 4 bases, with 18 bases left in between. This CDR3 region has 15 residues. Germline CDR1 and CDR2: SEHNR and FQNEAQ (reference sequence). CDR3 sequence (DNA): TGTGCCAGCAGCCCGGTGCGGACCGAGATGTACGAGCAGTACTTC. This translates into CASSPVRTEMYEQYF.

The rearrangement joins TRBV11-2 to TRBJ2-5; TRBD1 agrees at 11 bases. V lost 4 bases and J lost 1; bases outside the gene matches: 5. Germline V CDR1 and CDR2: SGHAT, FQNNGV. The CDR3 contains 16 residues. This chain's CDR3 is CASSWRTGGFQETQYF. The DNA of the CDR3 is TGTGCCAGCAGCTGGAGGACAGGGGGCTTCCAAGAGACCCAGTACTTC.

J is TRBJ1-6 and V is TRBV7-9, with D unresolved. Germline loops: CDR1 SEHNR, CDR2 FQNEAQ (reference sequence). V lost 8 bases and J lost 10, with 12 bases in between. This CDR3 has 12 amino acids. CDR3 region: CASRRERSPLHF. The CDR3 nucleotides are TGTGCCAGCCGAAGAGAGCGGTCACCCCTCCACTTT. Based on the CDR3 plus reference TRBV7-9 and TRBJ1-6, the full variable domain is DTGVSQNPRHKITKRGQNVTFRCDPISEHNRLYWYRQTLGQGPEFLTYFQNEAQLEKSRLLSDRFSAERPKGSFSTLEIQRTEQGDSAMYLCASRRERSPLHFGNGTRLTVT.

This clonotype has ten or more counts. The V gene is TRBV20-1, the J gene TRBJ1-6, with 7 nucleotides matching TRBD1. This CDR3 has 14 amino acids. After removal of 2 bases from V and 7 bases from J, the junction contained 5 bases not matched to a gene. Looked up from germline, CDR1 is DFQATT and CDR2 is SNEGSKA (reference sequence). Here the CDR3 DNA reads TGCAGTGCTAGACCCAACAGGGGAAATTCACCCCTCCACTTT. It yields the protein CSARPNRGNSPLHF.

V is TRBV7-2 and J is TRBJ2-5; 8 bases align to TRBD1. V gave up 3 bases and J gave up 5 bases; unmatched junction bases: 5. Germline loops: CDR1 SGHTA, CDR2 FQGNSA. This CDR3 is 14 amino acids long. The CDR3 coding sequence is TGTGCCAGCAGCTTTGGCAGGGGGCGGGAGACCCAGTACTTC. Protein: CASSFGRGRETQYF.

The V call is TRBV7-9, the J call TRBJ2-3; D is possibly TRBD2 (5 bases). The CDR3 is 14 residues long. V gave up 5 bases and J gave up 1 base, with 10 bases separating them. Germline CDR1 is SEHNR and CDR2 is FQNEAQ (reference sequence). The CDR3 here is CASSASGGTDTQYF. The DNA of the CDR3 is TGTGCCAGCAGCGCGTCCGGGGGCACAGATACGCAGTATTTT.

The V and J genes are TRBV7-2 and TRBJ1-4, with TRBD1 as a possible D gene (6 bases). The CDR3 extends over 15 amino acids. Germline V gene data show CDR1 as SGHTA and CDR2 as FQGNSA. Trimming removed 6 bases at V and 4 bases at J, with 15 bases between. CDR3 nucleotides: TGTGCCAGCAGTTTCAGGGGAAGAGTTAATGAAAAACTGTTTTTT. This sequence encodes CASSFRGRVNEKLFF.

This clonotype came up a few times. The chain has TRBV12-3 or TRBV12-4 and TRBJ2-7, with D uncertain. The ends were cut back, 5 bases at V and 5 bases at J, with 13 bases in the middle. The CDR3 spans 13 residues. The CDR3 bases are TGTGCCAGCAGTCTACTCCGGTTAAACGAGCAGTACTTC. Residues: CASSLLRLNEQYF.

This clonotype was counted at least ten times. The V gene is TRBV20-1, the J gene TRBJ1-5, with TRBD1 as a possible D gene (5 bases). Trimming took off 6 bases at V and 0 bases at J, with 12 bases between the two ends. The CDR3 consists of 14 residues. The germline gives CDR1 DFQATT, CDR2 SNEGSKA (reference sequence). Written as DNA, the CDR3 is TGCAGTGCGGCGGACATTCATAGCAATCAGCCCCAGCATTTT. Translating it yields CSAADIHSNQPQHF.

Ten or more counts support this clonotype. The rearrangement joins TRBV29-1 to TRBJ2-5, with a tentative D call TRBD1 (6 bases). Trimming shortened V by 6 bases and J by 0 bases, and 11 bases separated the two germline ends. Per the germline V gene, CDR1 is SQVTM and CDR2 is ANQGSEA. The CDR3 loop spans 13 amino acids. In nucleotides, the CDR3 is TGCAGCGTACCCCGGGACAACCAAGAGACCCAGTACTTC. This gives the protein CSVPRDNQETQYF.

The rearrangement uses TRBV27 and TRBJ2-7; 13 bases line up with TRBD2. Germline V gene lookup returns CDR1 MNHEY and CDR2 SMNVEV (reference sequence). The CDR3 runs 14 residues. V lost 6 bases and J lost 6; bases outside the gene matches: 5. The CDR3 DNA reads as TGTGCCAGCAGCATAAGGACTAGCGGGGGCGAGCAGTACTTC. Translation: CASSIRTSGGEQYF.

This clonotype was seen only a few times. The chain joins TRBV6-2 or TRBV6-3 to TRBJ2-3; D is unclear. The CDR3 contains 15 residues. Per the germline V gene, CDR1 is MNHEY and CDR2 is SVGEGT. V was cut by 0 bases and J by 2 bases, with 9 bases left in between. This chain's CDR3 is CASSYSKGNTDTQYF. The CDR3 region has the DNA TGTGCCAGCAGTTACTCGAAGGGTAACACAGATACGCAGTATTTT.

V gene TRBV28 combines with J gene TRBJ2-1; D is unclear. The CDR3 sequence is 15 residues long. V was trimmed by 7 bases and J by 0 bases, leaving 13 bases between them. The germline V gene has CDR1 MDHEN and CDR2 SYDVKM. CDR3 loop: CASTPSGVSYNEQFF. The CDR3 DNA reads TGTGCCAGCACCCCGTCAGGAGTCTCCTACAATGAGCAGTTCTTC.

The genes are TRBV5-5 and TRBJ2-7; 9 bases agree with TRBD1. Trimming removed 4 bases from V and 1 base from J; junction bases left unmatched: 9. This CDR3 region has 16 residues. Germline V gene lookup returns CDR1 SGHKS and CDR2 YYEKEE (reference sequence). The CDR3 here is CASSNVPGQGSYEQYF. CDR3 nucleotides: TGTGCCAGCAGCAACGTGCCGGGACAGGGTTCCTACGAGCAGTACTTC.

This chain links TRBV18 with TRBJ2-1; D might be TRBD1 or TRBD2, each matching 5 bases. The ends were cut back, 5 bases at V and 10 bases at J, with 9 bases in the middle. CDR1 and CDR2 (germline): KGHSH, LQKENI. This CDR3 has 11 amino acids. For the CDR3, the DNA is TGTGCCAGCTCAAAGAGGGGAGAGCAGTTCTTC. Encoded protein: CASSKRGEQFF.

This chain uses TRBV29-1 with TRBJ2-7; D may match TRBD1 or TRBD2 (5 bases each). V was cut by 2 bases and J by 1 base, with 21 bases left in between. CDR1 and CDR2 (germline): SQVTM, ANQGSEA. This CDR3 is 17 amino acids long. CDR3 coding DNA: TGCAGCGTTGAACTGGGGGTTACAGGAGTGGGATCCTACGAGCAGTACTTC. Protein product: CSVELGVTGVGSYEQYF.

This clonotype occurred a few times. V usage is TRBV5-1 and J usage is TRBJ1-5, with 9 bases lining up with TRBD1. CDR3 size: 15 residues. Per the germline V gene, CDR1 is SGHRS and CDR2 is YFSETQ. J gave up 7 bases and V 0 bases, and 5 bases lay outside the gene matches. As DNA, the CDR3 is TGCGCCAGCAGCTTGGCGGGACAGGGAGGGCAGCCCCAGCATTTT. As protein: CASSLAGQGGQPQHF. Using reference TRBV5-1 and TRBJ1-5 for the parts outside the CDR3, the full variable domain is KAGVTQTPRYLIKTRGQQVTLSCSPISGHRSVSWYQQTPGQGLQFLFEYFSETQRNKGNFPGRFSGRQFSNSRSEMNVSTLELGDSALYLCASSLAGQGGQPQHFGDGTRLSIL.

The genes are TRBV10-3 and TRBJ1-1, with 9 nucleotides matching TRBD1. V shed 8 bases, J shed 5 bases, and the junction held 3 bases outside the gene matches. Per germline, CDR1 ENHRY and CDR2 SYGVKD. The CDR3 covers 12 residues. The CDR3 protein is CAIGQGWTEAFF. CDR3 DNA sequence: TGTGCCATCGGACAGGGGTGGACTGAAGCTTTCTTT.

The chain employs TRBV11-2 and TRBJ2-7; TRBD2 might be the D (6 bases). The germline V gene encodes CDR1 SGHAT and CDR2 FQNNGV. The CDR3 consists of 15 residues. V lost 2 bases and J 4 bases, leaving 15 bases between the germline ends. The CDR3 protein is CASSLSDGGFYEQYF. Written as DNA, the CDR3 is TGTGCCAGCAGCTTATCGGACGGGGGTTTTTACGAGCAGTACTTC. The full variable domain, in which reference TRBV11-2 and TRBJ2-7 provide the parts outside the CDR3, is EAGVAQSPRYKIIEKRQSVAFWCNPISGHATLYWYQQILGQGPKLLIQFQNNGVVDDSQLPKDRFSAERLKGVDSTLKIQPAKLEDSAVYLCASSLSDGGFYEQYFGPGTRLTVT.

The rearrangement links TRBV6-2 or TRBV6-3 to TRBJ2-1; a weak D match, TRBD1 (6 bases). Trimming left V 6 bases short and J 6 bases short, with 12 bases between. This CDR3 is built from 13 residues. Germline CDR1 and CDR2: MNHEY and SVGEGT. CDR3 sequence: CASSPGQFNEQFF. The DNA for the CDR3 is TGTGCCAGCAGCCCCGGACAGTTCAATGAGCAGTTCTTC.

The sample holds many counts of this clonotype. This chain connects TRBV4-2 to TRBJ2-5; the match to TRBD2 covers 8 bases. The trim removed 1 base at V and 0 bases at J, leaving 4 bases unmatched. Germline CDR1 reads LGHNA; CDR2 reads YNFKEQ. There are 16 residues in the CDR3. The CDR3 sequence is CASSQVRSGNQETQYF. CDR3 DNA sequence: TGTGCCAGCAGCCAAGTGCGTAGCGGGAACCAAGAGACCCAGTACTTC.

This clonotype was recorded many times. The chain couples TRBV18 to TRBJ2-1; 11 nucleotides line up with TRBD2. V trimming: 3 bases; J trimming: 5 bases; junction bases outside the gene matches: 3. Germline CDR1 and CDR2: KGHSH and LQKENI. This CDR3 comprises 15 residues. The CDR3 DNA follows: TGTGCCAGCTCACCGACTAGCGGGGTCAACAATGAGCAGTTCTTC. Protein: CASSPTSGVNNEQFF.

This clonotype has more than one count but fewer than ten. This sequence joins TRBV29-1 and TRBJ1-2; 7 nucleotides align to TRBD1. After removal of 6 bases from V and 8 bases from J, the junction contained 15 bases not matched to a gene. The germline CDR1 and CDR2 sequences are SQVTM and ANQGSEA. The CDR3 loop spans 14 amino acids. This chain's CDR3 is CSVRGGGGRGGYTF. The CDR3 coding sequence is TGCAGCGTCCGAGGGGGCGGGGGGCGCGGAGGCTACACCTTC. The full variable domain, rest sourced from reference TRBV29-1 and TRBJ1-2, is SAVISQKPSRDICQRGTSLTIQCQVDSQVTMMFWYRQQPGQSLTLIATANQGSEATYESGFVIDKFPISRPNLTFSTLTVSNMSPEDSSIYLCSVRGGGGRGGYTFGSGTRLTVV.

The chain carries TRBV28 and TRBJ2-7, with 8 bases that match TRBD2. After removal of 2 bases from V and 2 bases from J, the junction contained 5 bases not matched to a gene. The CDR3 runs 15 residues. Germline lookup yields CDR1 MDHEN and CDR2 SYDVKM. The CDR3 coding sequence is TGTGCCAGCAGTTTACCGGCGGGAGGAACCTACGAGCAGTACTTC. As protein: CASSLPAGGTYEQYF.

This clonotype was detected many times. The genes are TRBV12-3 or TRBV12-4 and TRBJ1-1; TRBD1 might be the D (6 bases). V lost 2 bases and J lost 3, with 7 bases in between. The CDR3 length is 13 residues. CDR3 protein: CASSLRGDTEAFF. The CDR3 DNA reads TGTGCCAGCAGTTTAAGGGGGGACACTGAAGCTTTCTTT.

This chain uses TRBV4-2 with TRBJ2-5; 8 bases are a match to TRBD2. Germline values: CDR1 LGHNA, CDR2 YNFKEQ. The CDR3 is 14 residues long. Trimming removed 3 bases from V and 5 bases from J; junction bases left unmatched: 5. CDR3 sequence: CASSQALAAETQYF. Here the CDR3 DNA reads TGTGCCAGCAGCCAGGCACTAGCGGCGGAGACCCAGTACTTC.

As for this clonotype: One junction end does not reproduce the germline sequence, and a read error may be involved. The chain combines TRBV28 with TRBJ2-4, with 9 bases lining up with TRBD2. This CDR3 contains 13 residues. The germline gives CDR1 MDHEN, CDR2 SYDVKM. CDR3: CCVRGGAGNIQYF. DNA of the CDR3: TGCTGTGTTCGCGGGGGGGCCGGAAACATTCAGTACTTC.

This clonotype was seen more than once but under ten times. This chain joins TRBV7-3 and TRBJ2-2; D possibly corresponds to TRBD2 (5 bases). Per germline, CDR1 SGHTA and CDR2 FQGTGA. V was pared by 1 base and J by 7 bases, with 7 bases between. The CDR3 consists of 13 residues. DNA of the CDR3: TGTGCCAGCAGCTTAAAGGCGGGCGGGGAGCTGTTTTTT. It yields the protein CASSLKAGGELFF.

This clonotype was found a few times. The chain carries TRBV12-3 or TRBV12-4 and TRBJ2-1; 8 bases match TRBD2. The junction had 3 bases not matched to a gene; V was cut back by 5 bases and J by 0 bases. The CDR3 is made up of 15 amino acids. CDR3 residues: CASSRAGASYNEQFF. CDR3 nucleotide sequence: TGTGCCAGCAGTAGAGCGGGAGCCTCCTACAATGAGCAGTTCTTC.

V and J are TRBV7-9 and TRBJ1-5; D possibly corresponds to TRBD1 (5 bases). Germline V gene lookup returns CDR1 SEHNR and CDR2 FQNEAQ (reference sequence). V was trimmed by 3 bases and J by 3 bases, leaving 12 bases between them. The CDR3 runs 15 residues. The CDR3 here is CASSLGRGYNQPQHF. The CDR3 DNA reads as TGTGCCAGCAGCTTGGGACGAGGTTACAATCAGCCCCAGCATTTT.